This T cell receptor (beta chain) was sequenced during a study of blood T cell repertoires in COVID-19 (dated by TCRdb to the early 2020s). Study-level background: Samples from collaborators originated in the United States, Italy and Spain and spanned both the acute and convalescent phases of COVID-19. The prospective study material was composed of cDNA or gDNA derived from T cells, B-cell-depleted T cells, or PBMCs. The dataset comprised deeply sampled blood TCRbeta repertoires from subjects exposed to, actively infected with, or recovered from COVID-19. The repertoires were released in a freely available public database intended as a resource for research on the immune response to SARS-CoV-2. Samples came from the ongoing ImmuneRACE study (first 160 participants) plus 1,254 subjects from 6 global collaborators. Nearly every sample came with metadata listing a de-identified subject ID, COVID-19 status, age in years and sex. HLA class I and class II types, where available, came from metadata supplied by the sample provider rather than from assay-based typing.

The paper's findings and limits, for the study overall: Clinical and demographic metadata were provided uncurated, with the amount varying by source and participant.

Collaborating institutions collected whole blood in K2EDTA tubes following their own protocols. For TCRbeta analysis, collaborators shipped samples as frozen whole blood, isolated PBMCs, or DNA extracted from either of those sample types. There are 17 amino acids in the CDR3, from cysteine to phenylalanine inclusive. The read is trimmed to its CDR3 DNA, 51 bases read in frame from base 1. From the germline V gene (reference sequence), CDR1 is LGHDT and CDR2 is YNNKEL. V ends up 4 bases short and J 5 bases short, with an unmatched junction base count of 13. On this clone itself: The antigen this receptor binds is unknown. Base quality data are lacking; no much larger clone is found one base away.

TCRbeta CDR3 regions were amplified from genomic DNA using the immunoSEQ Assay, a bias-controlled multiplex PCR. Per the source publication's procedure: The number of nucleated cells in each sample was estimated from the amplification of reference gene primers within the assay. Sequence reads were collapsed and filtered to measure the absolute abundance of every unique TCRbeta CDR3 rearrangement. For each sample, productive Simpson clonality was calculated as the square root of Simpson's diversity index over productive rearrangements. This is the immuneACCESS table as TCRdb keeps it, with only in-frame sequences that have V and J called. A part of the clones is gone; compared with another copy, unresolved V genes explain less than half, and the rest is unexplained. The D gene and trimming were derived from the DNA, and the V and J assignments and clone size from that table. The sample table records 50,000 or so clones; 85% to 90% of these occur just once. The top ten clonotypes cover about 25% of the sample.

Sequencing was performed on peripheral blood. The receptor chain draws on TRBV3-1 (or the pseudogene TRBV3-2) and TRBJ2-1, with 8 junctional bases fitting TRBD2. The clonotype was recovered from a human donor in a cohort sampled during active COVID-19. At the DNA level, the sequence is TGTGCCAGCAGCCCGGGGGGGCTTAGACTTCTGGACAATGAGCAGTTCTTC. This gives the protein CASSPGGLRLLDNEQFF.